This TCR beta chain was captured in a study of shared clonotypes between healthy human individuals. Study information: The study used three CD4 naive, three CD4 memory, two CD8 naive and one CD8 memory plate per donor.

Only CD45RO-negative cells positively selected for CCR7 counted as naive CD8 cells, so terminally differentiated effector memory CD45RA+ cells were excluded. A note on this clone: The antigen is undetermined. Germline is not matched at one junction end, which may reflect a read error.

Germline loops: CDR1 MDHEN, CDR2 SYDVKM. The CDR3 is 13 residues long. The assay used deep level. Produced via immunoSEQ multiplex PCR; TCRdb's table is partial and in-frame only. The sample records millions of clones, about 92% being singletons. Study-level findings and limits: For naive CD4 cells, 5% to 6.5% of clonotypes were shared across several donors.

The chain joins TRBV28 to TRBJ1-5; D not certain. The sequence came from a man aged 18 to 30 in good health. Some clones in this sample may be carry-over from other donors' samples. The sample was naive CD8+ T cells from PBMCs. The CDR3 protein is CASRALGNRPQHF. The CDR3, as DNA: TGTGCCAGCAGGGCCTTGGGGAATCGGCCCCAGCATTTT. Together with reference TRBV28 and TRBJ1-5, the CDR3 gives the full variable domain: DVKVTQSSRYLVKRTGEKVFLECVQDMDHENMFWYRQDPGLGLRLIYFSYDVKMKEKGDIPEGYSVSREKKERFSLILESASTNQTSMYLCASRALGNRPQHFGDGTRLSIL.